This T cell receptor (beta chain) derives from a study of blood T cell repertoires in COVID-19. In the study overall: Acute and convalescent COVID-19 specimens originated in the United States, Italy and Spain. T cells, B-cell-depleted T cells, or PBMCs provided the cDNA or gDNA that served as material.

Authors' processing steps: Nucleated cell counts were estimated from reference gene primer amplification. The data were produced by immunoSEQ multiplex PCR, yet TCRdb's version contains in-frame clones alone and is incomplete. The DNA was the basis for D and trimming; V, J and clone size are from that table. The table has roughly 25,000 clones, about 90% seen once. Trimming took 1 base from V and 5 from J, leaving 17 bases between them. Per the germline V gene, CDR1 is SGHTA and CDR2 is FQGNSA. The CDR3 totals 16 residues. The receptor's source is a human donor in a cohort sampled during active COVID-19. The chain couples TRBV7-2 to TRBJ1-1; the D gene is possibly TRBD1 (6 bases). Sequencing was done on a sample of peripheral blood. The DNA of the CDR3 is TGTGCCAGCAGCTTAGTTTCTAGCAGGGGAGGGACTGAAGCTTTCTTT. Protein product: CASSLVSSRGGTEAFF.